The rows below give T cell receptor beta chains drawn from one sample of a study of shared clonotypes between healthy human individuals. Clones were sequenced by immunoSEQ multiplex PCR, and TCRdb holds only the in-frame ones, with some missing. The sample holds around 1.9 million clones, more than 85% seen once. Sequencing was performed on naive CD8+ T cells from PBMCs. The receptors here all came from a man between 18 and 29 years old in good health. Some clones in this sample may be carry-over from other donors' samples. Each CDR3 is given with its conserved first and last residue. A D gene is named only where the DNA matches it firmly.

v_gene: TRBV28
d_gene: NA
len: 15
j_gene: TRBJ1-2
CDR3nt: TGTGCCAGCAGCATCAAAGGGGGGCCTCTCTATGGCTACACCTTC
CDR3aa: CASSIKGGPLYGYTF

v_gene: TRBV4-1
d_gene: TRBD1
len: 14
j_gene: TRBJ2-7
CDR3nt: TGCGCCAGCAGCCACGGGACAGGGTCCTACGAGCAGTACTTC
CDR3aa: CASSHGTGSYEQYF

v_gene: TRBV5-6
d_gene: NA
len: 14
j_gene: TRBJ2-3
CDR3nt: TGTGCCAGCAGCTTGAGGAGGGGAGCAGATACGCAGTATTTT
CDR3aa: CASSLRRGADTQYF

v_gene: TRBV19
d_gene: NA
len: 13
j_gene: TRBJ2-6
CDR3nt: TGTGCCAGCGGGAGTACTGGGGCCAACGTCCTGACTTTC
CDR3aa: CASGSTGANVLTF

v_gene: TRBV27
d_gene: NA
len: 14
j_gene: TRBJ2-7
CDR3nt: TGTGCCAGCCGTAACGCGGGACGGAACTACGAGCAGTACTTC
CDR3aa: CASRNAGRNYEQYF

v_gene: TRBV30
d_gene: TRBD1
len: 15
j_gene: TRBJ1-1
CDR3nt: TGTGCCTGGAGTCCTACGGACAGGGAAGTCCCTGAAGCTTTCTTT
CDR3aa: CAWSPTDREVPEAFF

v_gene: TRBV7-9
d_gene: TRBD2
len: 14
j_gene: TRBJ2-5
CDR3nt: TGTGCCAGCAGATGGGGTCAGGGAGGGGAGACCCAGTACTTC
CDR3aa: CASRWGQGGETQYF

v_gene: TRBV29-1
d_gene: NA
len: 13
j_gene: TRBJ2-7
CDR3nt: TGCAGCGTCGGGACGGCGAGCTCCTACGAGCAGTACTTC
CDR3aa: CSVGTASSYEQYF

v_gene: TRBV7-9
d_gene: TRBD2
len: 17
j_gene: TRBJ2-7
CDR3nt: TGTGCCAGCAGCTTCTCTCAATCTAGCGGGAGTATCTACGAGCAGTACTTC
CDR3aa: CASSFSQSSGSIYEQYF

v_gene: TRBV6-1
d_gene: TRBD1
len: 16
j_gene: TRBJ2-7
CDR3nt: TGTGCCAGCAGTGAAAGCATGACAGGGGGCCGGTACGAGCAGTACTTC
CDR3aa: CASSESMTGGRYEQYF

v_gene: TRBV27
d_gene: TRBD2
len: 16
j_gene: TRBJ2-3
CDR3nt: TGTGCCAGCAGTTTATCTCTAGCGGGAGGGCCAGATACGCAGTATTTT
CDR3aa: CASSLSLAGGPDTQYF

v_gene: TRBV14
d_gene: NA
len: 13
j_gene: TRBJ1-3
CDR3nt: TGTGCCAGCAGTGAAAGGGCGGGAAACACCATATATTTT
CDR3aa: CASSERAGNTIYF

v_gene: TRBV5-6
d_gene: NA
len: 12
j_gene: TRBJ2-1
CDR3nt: TGTGCCAGCAGCCAGGGGATGCCTGAGCAGTTCTTC
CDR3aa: CASSQGMPEQFF